This T cell receptor (beta chain) was sequenced for a study of early T cells in non-severe SARS-CoV-2 infection. Notes on this clonotype: Antigen unknown.

Trimming shortened V by 2 bases and J by 0 bases, and 11 bases separated the two germline ends. The germline gives CDR1 MNHEY, CDR2 SVGAGI. This CDR3 comprises 16 residues. TCRdb reprocessed the 5' RACE reads via MiXCR and lists one record per CDR3 protein. The sample includes just under 60,000 distinct CDR3 sequences, 7.7% of them seen just once. General observations from the study: There was a bias toward anti-spike CD8 responses in VDJdb matching, which missed private and CD4 specificities.

The clonotype originates from an adult who was a healthcare worker with PCR-confirmed SARS-CoV-2 infection or an uninfected control (not recorded which). The source material was whole blood. The genes are TRBV6-5 and TRBJ2-1; tentatively, D is TRBD2 (6 bases). This CDR3 is CASSYRDSSSYNEQFF. CDR3 coding DNA: TGTGCCAGCAGTTACCGGGACTCGAGCTCCTACAATGAGCAGTTCTTC.